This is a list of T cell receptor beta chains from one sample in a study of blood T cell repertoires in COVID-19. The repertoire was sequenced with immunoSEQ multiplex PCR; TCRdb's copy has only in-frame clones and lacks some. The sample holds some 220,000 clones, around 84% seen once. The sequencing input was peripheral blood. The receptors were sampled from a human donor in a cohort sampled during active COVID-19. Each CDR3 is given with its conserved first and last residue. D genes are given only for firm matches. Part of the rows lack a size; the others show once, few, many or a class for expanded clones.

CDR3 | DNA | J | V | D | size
CASSEGGSAQHF | TGTGCCAGCAGTGAAGGCGGATCGGCCCAGCATTTT | TRBJ1-5 | TRBV2 | NA | NA
CASSSQVENTEAFF | TGCGCCAGCAGCTCACAGGTCGAGAACACTGAAGCTTTCTTT | TRBJ1-1 | TRBV5-1 | NA | few
CASSLGAAGNSYEQYF | TGTGCCAGCAGCTTAGGAGCCGCAGGGAATTCCTACGAGCAGTACTTC | TRBJ2-7 | TRBV7-2 | NA | NA
CASSEEASDNEQFF | TGTGCCAGCAGTGAAGAGGCTAGCGACAATGAGCAGTTCTTC | TRBJ2-1 | TRBV2 | NA | NA
CASTRQGDPTGELFF | TGCGCCAGCACCCGTCAGGGGGACCCCACCGGGGAGCTGTTTTTT | TRBJ2-2 | TRBV5-1 | TRBD1 | few
CSGGQATYEQYF | TGCAGCGGGGGACAGGCCACCTACGAGCAGTACTTC | TRBJ2-7 | TRBV29-1 | TRBD1 | few
CAISERGLGANVLTF | TGTGCCATCAGTGAGAGGGGGTTAGGGGCCAACGTCCTGACTTTC | TRBJ2-6 | TRBV10-3 | NA | NA
CASHVTGPDTQYF | TGCGCCAGCCACGTTACAGGGCCAGATACGCAGTATTTT | TRBJ2-3 | TRBV5-1 | NA | NA
CASSPGVGSSTDTQYF | TGTGCCAGCAGTCCCGGGGTAGGGTCTAGCACAGATACGCAGTATTTT | TRBJ2-3 | TRBV7-2 | NA | NA
CASSSPSSTGVLADTQYF | TGTGCCAGCAGCTCCCCCTCGAGTACAGGGGTATTGGCAGATACGCAGTATTTT | TRBJ2-3 | TRBV7-2 | TRBD1 | NA
CASSPPRRDSFGGGYTF | TGTGCCAGCAGCCCCCCTAGAAGGGACTCCTTTGGTGGCGGCTACACCTTC | TRBJ1-2 | TRBV3-1/TRBV3-2 | NA | NA
CASSPRESQGIGQPQHF | TGTGCCAGCTCACCACGGGAATCACAGGGGATAGGGCAGCCCCAGCATTTT | TRBJ1-5 | TRBV18 | TRBD1 | NA
CASSLIGNQPQHF | TGTGCCAGCAGTTTAATAGGCAATCAGCCCCAGCATTTT | TRBJ1-5 | TRBV27 | NA | NA
CASSSGTSGGEQFF | TGTGCCAGCAGCTCCGGGACTAGCGGCGGTGAGCAGTTCTTC | TRBJ2-1 | TRBV7-2 | TRBD2 | NA
CSSTLVAEAFF | TGCAGCTCCACCTTAGTGGCTGAAGCTTTCTTT | TRBJ1-1 | TRBV29-1 | NA | once
CASSPGGRTTYEQYF | TGCGCCAGCAGCCCAGGCGGGAGGACGACCTACGAGCAGTACTTC | TRBJ2-7 | TRBV5-1 | TRBD2 | NA
CAISGLGGARDGYTF | TGTGCCATCAGTGGACTAGGGGGCGCGAGGGATGGCTACACCTTC | TRBJ1-2 | TRBV10-3 | TRBD1 | NA
CASSAYRGLTKNIQYF | TGTGCCAGCAGCGCGTACAGGGGGCTAACCAAAAACATTCAGTACTTC | TRBJ2-4 | TRBV3-1/TRBV3-2 | TRBD1 | NA
CASSQAGRGSSGNTIYF | TGTGCCAGCAGCCAAGCGGGTCGGGGAAGCTCTGGAAACACCATATATTTT | TRBJ1-3 | TRBV3-1/TRBV3-2 | NA | NA
CASTPQTGYGYTF | TGCGCCAGCACCCCCCAAACAGGTTATGGCTACACCTTC | TRBJ1-2 | TRBV5-1 | NA | NA
CASSYEFAGQLAKNIQYF | TGTGCCAGCAGTTACGAATTTGCGGGGCAACTAGCCAAAAACATTCAGTACTTC | TRBJ2-4 | TRBV6-2/TRBV6-3 | NA | NA
CASSQVGQSRYEQYF | TGTGCCAGCAGCCAAGTGGGACAGAGTCGCTACGAGCAGTACTTC | TRBJ2-7 | TRBV3-1/TRBV3-2 | TRBD1 | NA
CASRAGGLLGTYEQYF | TGTGCCAGCAGGGCAGGGGGACTTCTGGGCACCTACGAGCAGTACTTC | TRBJ2-7 | TRBV28 | NA | once
CASSLWEAPGAEAFF | TGTGCCAGCAGTTTATGGGAGGCCCCCGGGGCTGAAGCTTTCTTT | TRBJ1-1 | TRBV28 | NA | few
CASSPFASGGSRTGELFF | TGTGCCAGCAGCCCCTTCGCTAGCGGGGGGTCGAGAACCGGGGAGCTGTTTTTT | TRBJ2-2 | TRBV5-4 | TRBD2 | NA
CASSQSDGQRTLAKNIQYF | TGCGCCAGCAGCCAATCCGACGGCCAGCGAACACTAGCCAAAAACATTCAGTACTTC | TRBJ2-4 | TRBV23-1 | NA | NA
CASSTYSNYGYTF | TGTGCCAGCAGCACCTACAGTAACTATGGCTACACCTTC | TRBJ1-2 | TRBV7-9 | NA | once
CASSSGGFQETQYF | TGTGCCAGCAGCTCGGGGGGGTTCCAAGAGACCCAGTACTTC | TRBJ2-5 | TRBV4-2 | TRBD2 | NA
CASSGGGPYTQYF | TGTGCCAGCAGTGGGGGGGGGCCATATACGCAGTATTTT | TRBJ2-3 | TRBV28 | NA | NA
CASSPNPRAGAYGYTF | TGTGCCAGCAGTCCTAATCCGAGGGCAGGGGCCTATGGCTACACCTTC | TRBJ1-2 | TRBV2 | NA | NA
CASSPFRVGGGTEAFF | TGTGCCAGCAGCCCCTTCAGAGTCGGGGGGGGCACTGAAGCTTTCTTT | TRBJ1-1 | TRBV9 | NA | NA
CASSLLGRETQYF | TGTGCCAGCAGCTTACTTGGGAGAGAGACCCAGTACTTC | TRBJ2-5 | TRBV7-2 | NA | NA
CASSSGTGLFEQYF | TGCGCCAGCAGCTCCGGGACAGGGTTATTCGAGCAGTACTTC | TRBJ2-7 | TRBV5-1 | TRBD1 | NA
CASSSYRSYSNQPQHF | TGTGCCAGCAGTTCGTACAGGAGCTATAGCAATCAGCCCCAGCATTTT | TRBJ1-5 | TRBV6-5 | NA | NA
CASSLSGLGYTF | TGTGCCAGCAGCTTGAGTGGACTTGGCTACACCTTC | TRBJ1-2 | TRBV5-5 | NA | NA
CASSLLGVDYEQYF | TGTGCCAGCAGTTTATTAGGGGTGGACTACGAGCAGTACTTC | TRBJ2-7 | TRBV27 | NA | NA
CASSLIPGGTEAFF | TGCGCCAGCAGCTTGATCCCGGGGGGCACTGAAGCTTTCTTT | TRBJ1-1 | TRBV5-1 | NA | NA
CASSVDRQGYTF | TGTGCCAGCAGCGTGGACAGGCAAGGCTACACCTTC | TRBJ1-2 | TRBV9 | TRBD1 | NA
CAISNDGEETQYF | TGTGCCATCAGCAACGACGGAGAAGAGACCCAGTACTTC | TRBJ2-5 | TRBV10-3 | NA | NA
CASTRLANADTQYF | TGTGCCAGTACCCGACTAGCGAACGCAGATACGCAGTATTTT | TRBJ2-3 | TRBV2 | TRBD2 | NA
CASSESVAGEWEQFF | TGTGCCAGCAGTGAATCGGTAGCGGGAGAGTGGGAGCAGTTCTTC | TRBJ2-1 | TRBV6-4 | TRBD2 | NA
CASSEICLRRDRVLQPQHF | TGCGCCAGCAGTGAAATCTGCTTAAGGCGGGACAGGGTTTTACAGCCCCAGCATTTT | TRBJ1-5 | TRBV10-1 | TRBD1 | NA
CASSYSESSYNEQFF | TGTGCCAGCAGCTACTCCGAGAGCTCCTACAATGAGCAGTTCTTC | TRBJ2-1 | TRBV11-2 | NA | NA
CASSRKQGSNQPQHF | TGTGCCAGCAGCCGCAAACAGGGAAGCAATCAGCCCCAGCATTTT | TRBJ1-5 | TRBV5-8 | NA | few
CASSLDTGSNTGELFF | TGTGCCAGCAGCTTGGATACGGGGAGTAACACCGGGGAGCTGTTTTTT | TRBJ2-2 | TRBV7-2 | NA | NA
CASSRPGQGDGNTIYF | TGTGCCAGCAGCCGACCGGGACAGGGTGACGGAAACACCATATATTTT | TRBJ1-3 | TRBV7-9 | TRBD1 | few
CATSRTSGGFQDTQYF | TGTGCCACCAGCAGAACTAGCGGGGGGTTTCAAGATACGCAGTATTTT | TRBJ2-3 | TRBV15 | TRBD2 | NA
CASSYGSGGEQYF | TGTGCCAGCAGTTACGGTTCAGGGGGCGAGCAGTACTTC | TRBJ2-7 | TRBV6-6 | TRBD1 | NA
CAWSGGEGQPQHF | TGTGCCTGGAGTGGAGGTGAGGGTCAGCCCCAGCATTTT | TRBJ1-5 | TRBV30 | NA | many
CASSLGQGAYEQYF | TGCGCCAGCAGCTTGGGACAGGGGGCTTACGAGCAGTACTTC | TRBJ2-7 | TRBV5-1 | TRBD1 | NA
CASSLDAGQETQYF | TGTGCCAGCAGCTTGGATGCAGGTCAAGAGACCCAGTACTTC | TRBJ2-5 | TRBV5-5 | NA | NA
CASSQERGVTYNSPLHF | TGTGCCAGCAGCCAAGAGCGGGGTGTCACCTATAATTCACCCCTCCACTTT | TRBJ1-6 | TRBV4-2 | NA | NA
CASTSGTGTYNEQFF | TGTGCCAGCACCTCCGGGACAGGGACCTACAATGAGCAGTTCTTC | TRBJ2-1 | TRBV5-6 | TRBD1 | NA